This TCR beta chain was documented in a study of cytomegalovirus exposure and HLA in healthy donors (dated by TCRdb to the late 2010s). Study-wide context: According to an earlier analysis of 550 to 700 of the donors, 150 million to 200 million T cells yielded some 110 million unique TCR beta sequences and 250 to 350 Gb of sequence data. An early release covering over 500 HLA-typed donors comprised around 300 gigabases of sequencing data and around 86 million unique TCR sequences. The genetic ancestry cluster associated with self-reported Caucasian donors included 81% of the 350 to 500 genotyped donors. The study was designed to test whether signatures of past pathogen exposure could be identified by cataloging public T cell receptors. The study used immunosequencing to profile the T cell repertoires of around 600 subjects and linked those repertoires to cytomegalovirus serostatus. Besides the first cohort of around 670 subjects, a separate validation cohort made up of 120 different subjects was used. To predict cytomegalovirus infection status, the study brought together high-throughput TCR immunosequencing, statistical association of individual TCRs with disease status, and machine learning. A later analysis re-analyzed previously published TCR beta repertoires from roughly 600 donors and added high-resolution HLA genotyping to study TCR occurrence patterns. Rather than drawing on any new phenotypic data, the later analysis identified candidate immune exposures from TCR beta sequences and the way those sequences occurred across donors. An earlier analysis of 500 to 750 of the donors applied high-throughput TCR beta sequencing to assess whether each TCR beta V gene segment acted as functional or pseudogenic. Donor age, sex, ethnicity and CMV serostatus were collected together with the repertoire data. A later genetic analysis used genome-wide SNP genotypes for about 55% of the 666 donors, treating that subset as a discovery cohort. All discovery cohort repertoires had been generated using a single sequencing platform. Class I and class II HLA loci were covered by the typing at four-digit resolution. The number of donors typed differed by locus, with roughly 629-640 for A, B, C, DRB1 and DQB1, over 500 for DQA1, over 600 for DPA1, and 472 for DPB1. Five DR-DQ haplotypes were handled as single units for association and clustering because linkage in the cohort was strong. Among some 400 genotyped donors of the cohort, an average of approximately 220,000 unique TCR beta nucleotide sequences was sequenced per donor, of which 15% to 20% were non-productive.

Concerning this clone itself: This receptor's antigen is unknown. Base qualities are not recorded, but no much larger clone differs from it by a single base.

Points the paper makes about the study in general: Because some donors lacked HLA typing at each locus, the association tests relied only on the typed subset. Compared with equally common non-associated chains, HLA-associated TCR beta chains in a later analysis were more clonally expanded and had lower generation probabilities. In vitro tests confirmed that a few of the cytomegalovirus-associated TCR beta chains recognize cytomegalovirus antigens. Some IMGT-functional V segments, including TRBV6-2 and TRBV6-3, could not be distinguished by the 87-base-pair reads and were therefore excluded. Strong co-occurrence of HLA alleles, especially DR and DQ, made assigning TCR associations to individual alleles difficult. In an earlier analysis of about 550 of the donors, most TCR beta V segments were observed in productive rearrangements about 87% or about 30% of the time, broadly matching IMGT annotations. CMV serostatus was the only immune exposure information available for the cohort. Roughly 17 rarely observed V segments, including chromosome 9 orphons, were excluded from the earlier analysis of several hundred of the donors because counts were too low. In both the original and validation cohorts, the classifier was reported to diagnose cytomegalovirus status with high specificity and sensitivity. In a later analysis, the rate of TCR association differed among HLA loci, with DRB1 alleles having the most associated TCRs and HLA-C alleles having the fewest. A further reported finding was that TCR beta sequences accurately predicted the HLA-A and HLA-B alleles for most subjects in the first cohort. A later analysis found that most CMV-associated TCR beta chains appeared HLA-restricted, with HLA associations seemingly driven largely by CMV exposure. The authors suggested that the approach could potentially be extended to other disease states and immunological phenotypes. Correlated functional status among segregating V segments might reflect linkage disequilibrium, but an unknown experimental factor could not be ruled out. The sequencing pipeline was judged likely to have produced a cluster of highly shared sequence variants as a technical artifact. In a later analysis, some 17,000 TCR beta sequences were associated with specific HLA alleles at a false discovery rate of 0.05. Most TCR sequences were seen in very few donors, while some public TCRs were found in many individuals. In a later genetic analysis, a missense DCLRE1C variant was associated with V-gene and J-gene trimming of TCR beta chains, and the association was replicated in an independent cohort. Only TCR beta chains were sequenced in this cohort, and the absence of alpha or paired-chain data limited detectable features. According to a later analysis, parvovirus B19, influenza, CMV and Epstein-Barr virus appeared linked to several top co-occurrence clusters. Sequencing depth was assumed to be roughly uniform across donors in the presence/absence analyses, though that assumption may not hold. Compared with the 666-donor mean, donors in an Asian-associated ancestry cluster had fewer N-insertions in productive TCRs, according to a later genetic analysis. The study gave a list of 150 to 200 TCR beta chains associated with cytomegalovirus.

Measured from the cysteine to the phenylalanine, the CDR3 is 14 residues long. Only CDR3 DNA is held: 42 bases, read in frame from base 1. CDR1 and CDR2 are drawn from the germline V gene: SGHRS, YFSETQ. V gives up 0 bases and J gives up 7 bases, and the segment between their germline ends measures 10 bases. The cohort comprised 670 or so healthy bone marrow donors. At the time of sampling, all cohort members were nominally healthy, though unrecorded immune exposures were likely present. The donor tested CMV seropositive, placing the donor among the roughly 300 seropositive members of the cohort. Every donor gave a peripheral blood sample, and the peripheral blood mononuclear cells from that sample were used for TCR beta sequencing. The Qiagen DNeasy Blood Extraction Kit was used to extract genomic DNA from the blood cell samples. Libraries were built with the immunoSEQ multiplex PCR assay. The multiplex PCR relied on a mix of 60 forward primers for TCR Vbeta segments and 13 reverse primers for TCR Jbeta segments. The CDR3 region of rearranged TCR beta genes was amplified from genomic DNA by a multiplex PCR assay. The amplified TCR beta libraries were sequenced on the Illumina HiSeq System as 87-base-pair reads. The paper's data handling went like this. In a later analysis, some 80 million unique TCR beta chains were counted across the roughly 670 repertoires, and approximately 11 million of these chains were shared by at least two donors. To remove PCR and sequencing errors, raw reads were error-corrected and collapsed into unique sequences using a nearest-neighbor algorithm that merged closely related sequences. Alignment of CDR3 sequences to IMGT reference sequences was used to assign V, D and J gene segments. For a sequence to be retained, a match of at least six nucleotides to both a V gene segment and a J gene segment was required. Rearrangements were classified as productive when the CDR3 lacked stop codons and remained in frame with V and J, and all other rearrangements were classified as non-productive. Following IMGT convention, CDR3 was defined as the stretch from the second conserved V-encoded cysteine to the conserved J-encoded phenylalanine. The earlier analysis of about 620 of the donors excluded sequences that lacked an unambiguous match to a single V gene segment. In an earlier analysis of approximately 610 of the donors, V segments were called functional above 56.7% productive rearrangements and were called segregating when the between-donor standard deviation exceeded 5%. To diagnose cytomegalovirus status from the catalog of TCR beta chain sequences, a statistical classification framework was built. In a later analysis, V and J genes were assigned by comparing TCR nucleotide sequences against IMGT/GENE-DB human TR gene sequences. The TCRdist pipeline was used in a later analysis to assign CDR3 sequences and most-parsimonious VDJ recombination scenarios. A later analysis defined each TCR beta chain by its CDR3 amino acid sequence plus V-gene family, and excluded reads lacking a unique V-gene family. As a way to deal with suspected cross-contamination and a sequencing artifact, a later analysis dropped hundreds of nucleotide sequences that were highly shared and had low generation probability. For each public chain, a later analysis derived a clonal expansion index from normalized ranks of inferred template counts within each repertoire. Generation probabilities in a later analysis came from a VDJ recombination model fitted to out-of-frame rearrangements, and those results were checked against IGoR. In a later analysis, TCR-TCR, TCR-HLA and TCR-CMV co-occurrence was scored with hypergeometric tests, and a repertoire-size bias correction was applied to TCR pairs. In a later analysis, false discovery rates were estimated by permuting HLA or CMV assignments 20 times. In a later analysis, co-occurring TCRs were grouped using DBSCAN, and TCRdist sequence similarity was added for clustering within HLA-allele-positive subsets. For co-occurrence clustering, repertoires with fewer than 30,000 or more than 120,000 public chains were excluded, along with five repertoires with anomalous nucleotide sharing. Sourced from immuneACCESS, this table was stored by TCRdb with only in-frame sequences that have V and J called. A share of the clones is absent; for the studies checked, an unresolved V gene accounts for under half, and the remainder has no known explanation. V, J and clone size were drawn from that table, and D and trimming were deduced from the DNA. In all, the sample holds about 140,000 clones, and approximately 82% of those were seen once. The top ten hold approximately 1.5% of the sample.

Rearrangement joined TRBV5-1 to TRBJ1-4; TRBD1 is perhaps the D gene, given 5 matching bases. The receptor comes from a man under 40 in good health and CMV-seropositive. The source material was PBMCs. The CDR3: CASSLDRGGEKLFF. The nucleotides read TGCGCCAGCAGCTTGGATAGGGGAGGTGAAAAACTGTTTTTT.